The clone carrying this T cell receptor beta chain was observed many times. No antigen is known for it. This sample was included in a study of T cells in Graves' hyperthyroidism and ophthalmopathy. Study context: Before any treatment, at initial diagnosis, peripheral blood was collected.

No ophthalmopathy progression within 18 months constituted stable Graves' hyperthyroidism. Amplification of TCR beta CDR3 regions was performed using RNA transcripts as template. HTBI primers were employed in a first-round RT-PCR of the TCR CDR3. One entry per CDR3 protein, called by TCRdb with MiXCR from the multiplex PCR reads. In the table there are approximately 220,000 distinct CDR3 sequences, approximately 16% of which are singletons. General study points: The blood repertoire included most of the expanded thyroid clonotypes above 0.001.

This receptor was obtained from a man between 35 and 55 years old with Graves' hyperthyroidism. The sample comprised blood.

CDR3 protein: CASSPTLATADQPQHF. The CDR3 nucleotides read TGTGCCAGCAGCCCCACGTTAGCCACAGCAGACCAGCCCCAGCATTTT. V usage is TRBV11-2 and J usage is TRBJ1-5; no clear D gene. Trimming pared 5 bases from V and 7 bases from J, leaving 21 bases between. This CDR3 contains 16 residues. Germline V lookup: CDR1 SGHAT, CDR2 FQNNGV.